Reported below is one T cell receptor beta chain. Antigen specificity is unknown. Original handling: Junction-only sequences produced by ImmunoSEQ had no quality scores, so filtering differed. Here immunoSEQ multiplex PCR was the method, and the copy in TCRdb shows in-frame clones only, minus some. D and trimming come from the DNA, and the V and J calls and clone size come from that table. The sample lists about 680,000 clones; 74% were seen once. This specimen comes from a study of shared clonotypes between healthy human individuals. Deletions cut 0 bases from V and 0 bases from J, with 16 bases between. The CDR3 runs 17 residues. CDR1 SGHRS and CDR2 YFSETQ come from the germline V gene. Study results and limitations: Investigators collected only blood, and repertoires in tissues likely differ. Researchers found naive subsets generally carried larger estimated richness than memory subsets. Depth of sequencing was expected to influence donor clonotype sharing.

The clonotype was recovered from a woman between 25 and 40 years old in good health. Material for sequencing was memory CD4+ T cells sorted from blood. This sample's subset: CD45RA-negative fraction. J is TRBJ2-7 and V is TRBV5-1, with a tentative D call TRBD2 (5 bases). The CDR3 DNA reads TGCGCCAGCAGCTTGGCCATCCGTAAAGGGAGCTCCTACGAGCAGTACTTC. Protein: CASSLAIRKGSSYEQYF. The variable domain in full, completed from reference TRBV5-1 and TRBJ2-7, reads KAGVTQTPRYLIKTRGQQVTLSCSPISGHRSVSWYQQTPGQGLQFLFEYFSETQRNKGNFPGRFSGRQFSNSRSEMNVSTLELGDSALYLCASSLAIRKGSSYEQYFGPGTRLTVT.